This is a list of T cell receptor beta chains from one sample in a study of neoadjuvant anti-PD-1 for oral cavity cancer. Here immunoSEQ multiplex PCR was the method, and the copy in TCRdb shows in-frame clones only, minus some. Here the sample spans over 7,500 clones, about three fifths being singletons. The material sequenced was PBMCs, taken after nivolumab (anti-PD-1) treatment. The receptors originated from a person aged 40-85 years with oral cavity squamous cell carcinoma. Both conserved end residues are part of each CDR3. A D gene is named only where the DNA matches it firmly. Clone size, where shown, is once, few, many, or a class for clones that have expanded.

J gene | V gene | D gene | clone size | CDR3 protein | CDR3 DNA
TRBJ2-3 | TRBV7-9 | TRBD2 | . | CASSLGGSGRSLATDTQYF | TGTGCCAGCAGCTTAGGTGGTAGCGGGAGGAGTCTGGCCACAGATACGCAGTATTTT
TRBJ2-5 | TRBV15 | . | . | CATSRDPGETQYF | TGTGCCACCAGCAGAGATCCGGGGGAGACCCAGTACTTC
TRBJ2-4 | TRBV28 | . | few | CASIPDSKFEAKNIQYF | TGTGCCAGCATCCCGGATAGCAAGTTCGAGGCCAAAAACATTCAGTACTTC
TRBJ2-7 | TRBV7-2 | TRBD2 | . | CASSFGLAGNPYEQYF | TGTGCCAGCAGCTTTGGTCTAGCGGGGAACCCCTACGAGCAGTACTTC
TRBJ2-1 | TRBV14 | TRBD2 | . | CASSLAGEVSNEQFF | TGTGCCAGCAGCCTAGCGGGAGAGGTTAGTAATGAGCAGTTCTTC
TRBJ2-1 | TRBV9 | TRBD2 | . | CASSVVGLAGYEQFF | TGTGCCAGCAGCGTAGTGGGACTAGCGGGATATGAGCAGTTCTTC
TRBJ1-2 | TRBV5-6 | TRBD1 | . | CASTTVDRVNPRGYTF | TGTGCCAGCACAACCGTCGACAGGGTCAATCCTCGTGGCTACACCTTC
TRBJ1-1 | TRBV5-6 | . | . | CASSSQHTWEAFF | TGTGCCAGCAGCTCCCAACATACCTGGGAAGCTTTCTTT
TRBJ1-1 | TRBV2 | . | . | CASRRVGTEAFF | TGTGCCAGCAGGCGGGTGGGGACTGAAGCTTTCTTT
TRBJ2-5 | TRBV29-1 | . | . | CSVEGTGRVQYF | TGCAGCGTTGAAGGTACAGGGAGGGTCCAGTACTTC
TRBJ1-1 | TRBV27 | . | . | CASSLSSGQLNTEAFF | TGTGCCAGCAGTTTATCTTCCGGACAGTTGAACACTGAAGCTTTCTTT
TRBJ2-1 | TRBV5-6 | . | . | CASSFETAYNEQFF | TGTGCCAGCAGCTTCGAGACAGCCTACAATGAGCAGTTCTTC
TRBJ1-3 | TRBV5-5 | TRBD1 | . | CASSPGTGAAGRNTIYF | TGTGCCAGCAGCCCGGGGACAGGGGCCGCCGGGAGAAACACCATATATTTT
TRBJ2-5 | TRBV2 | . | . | CASSDSLGRTQYF | TGTGCCAGCAGTGACTCGTTGGGGAGAACCCAGTACTTC
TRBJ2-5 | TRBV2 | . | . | CATSASLQETQYF | TGTGCCACAAGCGCGAGCCTTCAAGAGACCCAGTACTTC
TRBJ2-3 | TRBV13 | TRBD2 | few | CASRFRLAGFDTQYF | TGTGCCAGCAGATTTAGACTAGCGGGGTTTGATACGCAGTATTTT
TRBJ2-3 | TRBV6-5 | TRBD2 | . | CASSFLTSGSTDTQYF | TGTGCCAGCAGTTTCTTGACTAGCGGTAGCACAGATACGCAGTATTTT
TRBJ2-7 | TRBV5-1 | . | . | CASSLGPSNEQYF | TGCGCCAGCAGCCTGGGACCGTCCAACGAGCAGTACTTC
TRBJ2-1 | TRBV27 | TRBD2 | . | CASSFRLAGGPYNEQFF | TGTGCCAGCAGTTTCCGGTTAGCGGGGGGGCCCTACAATGAGCAGTTCTTC
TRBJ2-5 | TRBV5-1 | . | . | CASSLERAQGRGETQYF | TGCGCCAGCAGCTTGGAAAGAGCGCAGGGAAGGGGAGAGACCCAGTACTTC
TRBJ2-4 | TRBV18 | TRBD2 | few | CASSPGGRATPLAKNIQYF | TGTGCCAGCTCACCGGGCGGGAGGGCCACCCCTCTAGCCAAAAACATTCAGTACTTC
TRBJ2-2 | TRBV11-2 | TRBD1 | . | CASSPGTGGTGELFF | TGTGCCAGCAGCCCCGGCACAGGGGGCACCGGGGAGCTGTTTTTT
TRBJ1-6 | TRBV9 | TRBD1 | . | CASSENQGEFSPLHF | TGTGCCAGCAGCGAAAATCAGGGGGAGTTTTCACCCCTCCACTTT
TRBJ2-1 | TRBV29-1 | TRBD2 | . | CSALTSGSSYNEQFF | TGCAGCGCCTTGACTAGCGGGAGCTCCTACAATGAGCAGTTCTTC
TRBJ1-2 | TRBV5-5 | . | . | CASSPRSADYGYTF | TGTGCCAGCAGCCCCAGGTCAGCTGACTATGGCTACACCTTC
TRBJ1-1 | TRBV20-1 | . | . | CSARVGGAAFF | TGCAGTGCTAGAGTTGGGGGTGCAGCTTTCTTT
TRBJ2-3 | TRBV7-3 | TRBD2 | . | CASSLSASGRGTDTQYF | TGTGCCAGCAGCTTATCAGCCTCCGGGAGGGGGACAGATACGCAGTATTTT
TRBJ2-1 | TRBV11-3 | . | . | CASSLDGGSSYNEQFF | TGTGCCAGCAGCTTAGACGGGGGAAGCTCCTACAATGAGCAGTTCTTC
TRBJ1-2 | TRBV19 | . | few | CASRQGYGYTF | TGTGCCAGTAGACAGGGCTATGGCTACACCTTC